Only one count was recorded for the clone carrying this TCR beta chain. This specimen belongs to a study of shared clonotypes between healthy human individuals. Some clones are missing from TCRdb's copy, which holds only in-frame ones; the method was immunoSEQ multiplex PCR. The sample records roughly 700,000 clones, about 74% being singletons. The CDR3 consists of 15 residues. Germline CDR1 reads MNHEY; CDR2 reads SMNVEV (reference sequence). V dropped 6 bases and J dropped 8; count of bases not matched to a gene: 8. This chain links TRBV27 with TRBJ2-4; TRBD1 matches 12 bases. This clonotype was sampled from a woman in her twenties or thirties in good health. Sequences were obtained from memory CD4+ T cells sorted from blood. The subset is: CD45RA-negative fraction. The DNA of the CDR3 is TGTGCCAGCAGCGCCTTAGGGACAGGGGGCGACATTCAGTACTTC. Translation gives CASSALGTGGDIQYF.